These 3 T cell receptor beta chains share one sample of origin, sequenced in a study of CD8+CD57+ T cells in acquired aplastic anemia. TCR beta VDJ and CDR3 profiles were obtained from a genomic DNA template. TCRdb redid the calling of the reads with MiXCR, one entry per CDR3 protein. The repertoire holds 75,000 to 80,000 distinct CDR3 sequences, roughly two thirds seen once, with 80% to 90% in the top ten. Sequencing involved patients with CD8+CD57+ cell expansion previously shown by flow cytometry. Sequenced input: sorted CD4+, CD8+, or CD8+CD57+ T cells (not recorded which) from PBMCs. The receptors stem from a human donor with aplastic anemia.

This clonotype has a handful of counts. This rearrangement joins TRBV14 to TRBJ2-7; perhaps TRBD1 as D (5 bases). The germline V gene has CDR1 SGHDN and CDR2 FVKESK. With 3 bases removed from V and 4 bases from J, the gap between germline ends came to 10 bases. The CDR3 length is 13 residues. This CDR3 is CASSHAGRYEQYF. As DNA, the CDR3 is TGTGCCAGCAGCCACGCAGGGCGGTACGAGCAGTACTTC.

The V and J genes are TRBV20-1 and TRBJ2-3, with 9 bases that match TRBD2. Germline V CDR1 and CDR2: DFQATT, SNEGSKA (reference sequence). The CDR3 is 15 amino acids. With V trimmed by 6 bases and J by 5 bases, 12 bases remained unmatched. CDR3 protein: CSAALVAGVGDTQYF. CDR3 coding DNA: TGCAGTGCCGCCCTAGTAGCGGGAGTAGGAGATACGCAGTATTTT.

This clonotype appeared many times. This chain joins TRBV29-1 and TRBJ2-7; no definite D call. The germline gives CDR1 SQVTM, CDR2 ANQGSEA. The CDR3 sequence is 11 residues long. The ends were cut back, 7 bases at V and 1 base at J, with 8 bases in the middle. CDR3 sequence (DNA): TGCAGCGGCCGCATATCCTACGAGCAGTACTTC. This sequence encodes CSGRISYEQYF.